Each of the 5 T cell receptor beta chains below was sequenced from the same sample in a study of TIL therapy for anti-PD-1-resistant metastatic lung cancer. The immunoSEQ assay was v3. Measured with immunoSEQ multiplex PCR; TCRdb has only the in-frame clones, and not every one. Among about 60,000 clones, roughly 84% were seen once, and the ten largest hold approximately 2.4%. Time point: pre-treatment sample, taken before nivolumab and TIL therapy. The sequenced sample was blood, obtained at baseline. Receptor source: a person aged 25 to 85 with non-small cell lung cancer.

The chain employs TRBV2 and TRBJ1-3; TRBD1 might be the D (5 bases). The germline V gene encodes CDR1 SNHLY and CDR2 FYNNEI. The CDR3 contains 14 residues. V shed 10 bases and J shed 2 bases, with 15 bases lying between them. CDR3 residues: CATKRGGTGNTIYF. For the CDR3, the DNA is TGTGCCACCAAGAGGGGTGGAACTGGAAACACCATATATTTT.

This clone was picked up one time. The rearrangement uses TRBV7-6 and TRBJ2-3, with D perhaps assigned TRBD1 or TRBD2 (5 bases each). Trimming left V 5 bases short and J 2 bases short, with 17 bases between. This CDR3 is 16 amino acids long. Germline lookup yields CDR1 SGHVS and CDR2 FNYEAQ. The CDR3 bases are TGTGCCAGCAGCCAAAGGAGTGGGGGTTACACAGATACGCAGTATTTT. Amino acids: CASSQRSGGYTDTQYF.

V gene TRBV5-4 combines with J gene TRBJ2-1, with 13 nucleotides matching TRBD2. Per the germline V gene, CDR1 is SGHNT and CDR2 is YYREEE (reference sequence). This CDR3 contains 15 residues. V shed 4 bases and J 5 bases; nucleotides not matched to a gene: 3. CDR3: CASSPGLAGNNEQFF. Written as DNA, the CDR3 is TGTGCCAGCAGCCCGGGACTAGCGGGGAACAATGAGCAGTTCTTC.

V and J are TRBV7-3 and TRBJ2-2, with a tentative D call TRBD2 (5 bases). From germline, CDR1 is SGHTA and CDR2 FQGTGA. The CDR3 contains 16 residues. The ends were cut back, 0 bases at V and 3 bases at J, with 11 bases in the middle. The CDR3 DNA is TGTGCCAGCAGCTTAACTTGGTCGGGGTACACCGGGGAGCTGTTTTTT. Encoded protein: CASSLTWSGYTGELFF.

The table lists this clone with a count of one. The rearrangement links TRBV11-3 to TRBJ2-1, with 11 bases matching TRBD2. Germline values: CDR1 SGHNT, CDR2 YENEEA. This CDR3 has 16 residues. The junction had 5 bases not matched to a gene; V was cut back by 2 bases and J by 5 bases. The CDR3 loop is CASSLISGGGNNEQFF. The CDR3 DNA reads as TGTGCCAGCAGCTTAATTAGCGGGGGGGGAAACAATGAGCAGTTCTTC.